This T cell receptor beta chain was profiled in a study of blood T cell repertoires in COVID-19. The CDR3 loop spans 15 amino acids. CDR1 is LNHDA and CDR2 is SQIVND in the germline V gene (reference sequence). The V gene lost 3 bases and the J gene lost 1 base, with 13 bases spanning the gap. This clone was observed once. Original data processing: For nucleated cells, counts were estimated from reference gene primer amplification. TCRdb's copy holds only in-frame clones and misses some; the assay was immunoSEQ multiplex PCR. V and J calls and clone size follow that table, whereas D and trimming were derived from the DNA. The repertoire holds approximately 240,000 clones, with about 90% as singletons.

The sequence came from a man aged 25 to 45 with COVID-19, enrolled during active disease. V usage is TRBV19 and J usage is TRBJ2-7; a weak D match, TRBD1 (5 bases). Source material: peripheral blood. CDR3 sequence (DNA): TGTGCCAGTAGTATTCAGAGGACACAGTCCTACGAGCAGTACTTC. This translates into CASSIQRTQSYEQYF.